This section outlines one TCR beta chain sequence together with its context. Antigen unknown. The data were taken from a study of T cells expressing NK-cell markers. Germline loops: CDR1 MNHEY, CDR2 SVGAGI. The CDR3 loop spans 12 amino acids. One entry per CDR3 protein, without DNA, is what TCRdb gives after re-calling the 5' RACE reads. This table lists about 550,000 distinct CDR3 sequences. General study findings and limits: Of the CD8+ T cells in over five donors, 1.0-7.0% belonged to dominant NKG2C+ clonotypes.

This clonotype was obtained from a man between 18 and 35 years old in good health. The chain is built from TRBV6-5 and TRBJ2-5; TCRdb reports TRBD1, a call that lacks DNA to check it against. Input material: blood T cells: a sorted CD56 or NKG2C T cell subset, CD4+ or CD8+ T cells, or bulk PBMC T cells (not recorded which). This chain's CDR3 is CASGGVHETQYF.